The next 22 T cell receptor beta chains were all read from a single sample in a study of blood T cell repertoires in COVID-19. TCRdb keeps only in-frame clones here, not all; method: immunoSEQ multiplex PCR. The sample holds approximately 100,000 clones, about four fifths seen once. The specimen sequenced was peripheral blood. These TCRs come from a human donor in a cohort sampled during active COVID-19.

The chain has TRBV9 and TRBJ1-2; TRBD1 aligns across 7 bases. Germline loops: CDR1 SGDLS, CDR2 YYNGEE. There are 16 residues in the CDR3. The V gene end was trimmed by 1 base and the J gene end by 8 bases; junction bases not matched to a gene: 14. Here the CDR3 DNA reads TGTGCCAGCAGCGTAAGTGGGAGAGGGGGCTTAGAAGGCTACACCTTC. This gives the protein CASSVSGRGGLEGYTF. Combining the CDR3 with reference TRBV9 and TRBJ1-2 gives the whole variable domain DSGVTQTPKHLITATGQRVTLRCSPRSGDLSVYWYQQSLDQGLQFLIQYYNGEERAKGNILERFSAQQFPDLHSELNLSSLELGDSALYFCASSVSGRGGLEGYTFGSGTRLTVV.

CDR3 nucleotide sequence: TGTGCCAGCAGCTTAGGAGCCGGGGGGGAGCAGTTCTTC. This gives the protein CASSLGAGGEQFF. The gene calls are TRBV7-8 and TRBJ2-1, with TRBD2 matching 7 bases. After removal of 1 base from V and 10 bases from J, the junction contained 4 bases not matched to a gene. The CDR3 has 13 amino acids. Per the germline V gene, CDR1 is SGHVS and CDR2 is FQNEAQ.

This clone was seen only once. V is TRBV4-2 and J is TRBJ2-7, with 8 bases lining up with TRBD2. Trimming cost V 0 bases and J 6 bases; bases outside gene matches: 7. Germline CDR1 reads LGHNA; CDR2 reads YNFKEQ. The CDR3 has 15 amino acids. CDR3 protein: CASSQDPGRASEQYF. The CDR3 DNA sequence: TGTGCCAGCAGCCAAGATCCCGGGAGGGCCTCCGAGCAGTACTTC.

The chain has TRBV4-3 and TRBJ2-5; TRBD2 agrees at 13 bases. The germline V gene has CDR1 LGHNA and CDR2 YSLEER. The CDR3 has 20 residues. J was trimmed by 5 bases and V by 0 bases; bases with no gene match: 15. The CDR3 region has the DNA TGCGCCAGCAGCCAAGATTGGTCAGGGGCACTAGCGGGAGGGAGCGAGACCCAGTACTTC. It codes for CASSQDWSGALAGGSETQYF.

The genes are TRBV28 and TRBJ2-1; TRBD2 matches at 7 bases. The trim removed 6 bases at V and 5 bases at J, leaving 10 bases unmatched. Germline values: CDR1 MDHEN, CDR2 SYDVKM. The CDR3 is 15 amino acids. The CDR3 here is CASRTWAGRDNEQFF. CDR3 sequence (DNA): TGTGCCAGCAGAACTTGGGCAGGGAGGGACAATGAGCAGTTCTTC.

The DNA for the CDR3 is TGTGCCAGCAGCCTAGGGACAGGTTACGGGGAGCTGTTTTTT. Protein sequence: CASSLGTGYGELFF. This sequence joins TRBV7-2 and TRBJ2-2, with TRBD1 matching over 8 bases. The CDR3 length is 14 residues. The germline gives CDR1 SGHTA, CDR2 FQGNSA. V lost 5 bases, J lost 7 bases, and 6 bases stayed unmatched.

The chain has TRBV4-2 and TRBJ2-1; the D gene is possibly TRBD2 (5 bases). CDR1 is LGHNA, CDR2 YNFKEQ, per germline. V was cut by 3 bases and J by 0 bases, with 15 bases left in between. This CDR3 is 17 amino acids long. For the CDR3, the DNA is TGTGCCAGCAGCCACCCCCCGGAGGCTACCTCCTACAATGAGCAGTTCTTC. It encodes CASSHPPEATSYNEQFF.

This rearrangement joins TRBV2 to TRBJ2-5; 9 bases match TRBD1. Germline trimming cut 6 bases from V and 2 bases from J; bases unmatched to any gene: 7. CDR3 length: 15 amino acids. Germline loops: CDR1 SNHLY, CDR2 FYNNEI. The CDR3 loop reads CASRSGQGMQETQYF. In nucleotides, the CDR3 is TGTGCCAGCAGATCAGGACAGGGGATGCAAGAGACCCAGTACTTC.

V usage is TRBV18 and J usage is TRBJ1-1; perhaps TRBD1 as D (5 bases). Germline values: CDR1 KGHSH, CDR2 LQKENI. This CDR3 comprises 17 residues. V lost 5 bases to trimming and J lost 6 bases, with 25 bases between them. The CDR3 bases are TGTGCCAGCTCAAGCGGGGTTGTGTCGGGGACCCCCGCTGAAGCTTTCTTT. Translated, it gives CASSSGVVSGTPAEAFF.

Only a few counts were recorded for this clone. This chain links TRBV7-8 with TRBJ2-2; possibly TRBD1 for D (6 bases). Germline V gene lookup returns CDR1 SGHVS and CDR2 FQNEAQ. The V and J ends lost 4 bases and 6 bases respectively, with 12 bases between them. The CDR3 spans 14 residues. CDR3 sequence: CASSYGTPPGELFF. The CDR3 nucleotides are TGTGCCAGCAGCTACGGGACACCTCCCGGGGAGCTGTTTTTT.

This rearrangement joins TRBV7-2 to TRBJ2-7, with 8 bases lining up with TRBD1. Trimming at V came to 4 bases and at J to 2 bases, leaving 7 bases not matched to a gene. The CDR3 contains 15 residues. CDR1 and CDR2 (germline): SGHTA, FQGNSA. The CDR3 DNA is TGTGCCAGCAGCTCTACCGGGACAGGAGCCTACGAGCAGTACTTC. As protein: CASSSTGTGAYEQYF. The whole variable domain, remainder taken from reference TRBV7-2 and TRBJ2-7, is GAGVSQSPSNKVTEKGKDVELRCDPISGHTALYWYRQSLGQGLEFLIYFQGNSAPDKSGLPSDRFSAERTGGSVSTLTIQRTQQEDSAVYLCASSSTGTGAYEQYFGPGTRLTVT.

The V call is TRBV6-2 or TRBV6-3, the J call TRBJ1-2, with D hard to call. Per germline, CDR1 MNHEY and CDR2 SVGEGT. This CDR3 contains 15 residues. V gave up 0 bases and J gave up 6 bases, with 14 bases separating them. CDR3 in amino acids: CASSYSREVRDGYTF. The CDR3 DNA reads TGTGCCAGCAGTTACTCAAGGGAGGTGAGGGATGGCTACACCTTC.

The chain employs TRBV5-1 and TRBJ1-1; D is perhaps TRBD1 (6 bases). Trimming removed 4 bases at V and 4 bases at J, with 11 bases between. The CDR3 is 13 amino acids. In germline, CDR1 is SGHRS, CDR2 YFSETQ. The CDR3 spells CASSVSGVTEAFF. The CDR3 DNA reads TGCGCCAGCAGCGTGTCAGGGGTCACTGAAGCTTTCTTT.

V and J are TRBV2 and TRBJ2-3; 10 nucleotides match TRBD1. Germline V gives CDR1 SNHLY, CDR2 FYNNEI. Germline trimming cut 6 bases from V and 1 base from J; bases unmatched to any gene: 10. The CDR3 sequence is 17 residues long. CDR3: CASSASGTGVRTDTQYF. The CDR3, as DNA: TGTGCCAGCAGCGCATCCGGGACAGGGGTCCGCACAGATACGCAGTATTTT.

The rearrangement joins TRBV11-2 to TRBJ1-2, with 12 bases aligning to TRBD1. This CDR3 region has 17 residues. CDR1 SGHAT and CDR2 FQNNGV come from the germline V gene. J lost 6 bases, V lost 5 bases, and 13 bases had no gene match. The CDR3 coding sequence is TGTGCCAGCAGCACCCCCGGGACAGGGGGCAAAGCGGATGGCTACACCTTC. Translating gives CASSTPGTGGKADGYTF.

V is TRBV24-1 and J is TRBJ2-1, with 8 positions matching TRBD1. From germline, CDR1 is KGHDR and CDR2 SFDVKD. The CDR3 has 15 residues. The J segment lost 0 bases and the V segment lost 3 bases, leaving 0 bases of the junction unmatched. The CDR3 DNA reads as TGTGCCACCAGTGATACAGGGGGCTCCTACAATGAGCAGTTCTTC. Translating gives CATSDTGGSYNEQFF.

This clone was seen a few times. The chain employs TRBV18 and TRBJ1-4; D is unresolved. The germline V gene has CDR1 KGHSH and CDR2 LQKENI. V was clipped by 6 bases and J by 5 bases, with 16 bases between them. This CDR3 spans 15 amino acids. CDR3 region: CASSKSGSRNEKLFF. The CDR3 bases are TGTGCCAGCTCGAAGAGCGGGAGTCGGAATGAAAAACTGTTTTTT.

The rearrangement links TRBV6-2 or TRBV6-3 to TRBJ1-1; tentatively, D is TRBD1 (6 bases). The CDR3 totals 14 residues. Germline V CDR1 and CDR2: MNHEY, SVGEGT. Deletions cut 2 bases from V and 6 bases from J, with 13 bases between. CDR3 sequence: CASSYRTAQPEAFF. The CDR3 coding sequence is TGTGCCAGCAGTTACCGGACAGCTCAGCCTGAAGCTTTCTTT.

This clone occurred a few times. The chain uses TRBV6-4 and TRBJ2-3, with 12 bases identical to TRBD2. The CDR3 length is 13 residues. Per the germline V gene, CDR1 is MRHNA and CDR2 is SNTAGT. The V segment lost 5 bases and the J segment 6 bases; nucleotides outside the gene matches: 0. The DNA of the CDR3 is TGTGCCAGCAGTCTAGCGGGAGGGGATACGCAGTATTTT. Translating it yields CASSLAGGDTQYF.

The chain has TRBV11-2 and TRBJ2-7; TRBD1 matches at 8 bases. The CDR3 consists of 13 residues. V trimming: 5 bases; J trimming: 3 bases; junction bases outside the gene matches: 3. Germline loops: CDR1 SGHAT, CDR2 FQNNGV. CDR3 in amino acids: CASSSGQGYEQYF. The DNA of the CDR3 is TGTGCCAGCAGCAGCGGACAGGGCTACGAGCAGTACTTC.

The chain employs TRBV6-6 and TRBJ2-5, with 7 bases aligning to TRBD1. The germline gives CDR1 MNHNY, CDR2 SVGAGI (reference sequence). J lost 5 bases, V lost 5 bases, and 8 bases had no gene match. The length of the CDR3 is 14 residues. Here the CDR3 DNA reads TGTGCCAGCAGTCCTCTGACAGGGCGTGAGACCCAGTACTTC. Protein product: CASSPLTGRETQYF.

The rearrangement uses TRBV3-1 (or the pseudogene TRBV3-2) and TRBJ1-6; no clear D. Trimming removed 2 bases from V and 10 bases from J, with 18 bases in between. CDR3 size: 16 residues. CDR1 and CDR2 (germline): LGHDT, YNNKEL (reference sequence). As DNA, the CDR3 is TGTGCCAGCAGCCAATATACCGGGAACGTAGGATCACCCCTCCACTTT. Translating gives CASSQYTGNVGSPLHF.